This T cell receptor beta chain was identified during a study of T-cell memory formation after mild COVID-19. Looking at the study overall: Largely, TCR clusters stayed within a single donor.

General observations from the study: CD4/CD8 balance characterized clones contracting day 15 to 85, and CD4+ skew characterized later expanders.

This clonotype was detected only a few times. Its target is unknown. Using its own MiXCR run on the 5' RACE reads, TCRdb lists one record per CDR3 protein. The repertoire holds 360,000 or so distinct CDR3 sequences, with 25% to 30% as singletons. The CDR3 consists of 14 residues. Germline V CDR1 and CDR2: SGHRS, YFSETQ. The V gene lost 1 base and the J gene lost 7 bases, with 11 bases spanning the gap. The TCR originated in an adult woman who had mild COVID-19 (a few samples of this study predate the infection). Cell type and time point are not known. The sample consisted of PBMCs or a T cell subset sorted from them (not recorded which). V usage is TRBV5-1 and J usage is TRBJ2-2; TRBD2 might be the D (7 bases). CDR3 nucleotides: TGCGCCAGCAGCTTGCCGGGGGGCCACGGGGAGCTGTTTTTT. Its protein is CASSLPGGHGELFF. Complete variable domain (other parts from reference TRBV5-1 and TRBJ2-2): KAGVTQTPRYLIKTRGQQVTLSCSPISGHRSVSWYQQTPGQGLQFLFEYFSETQRNKGNFPGRFSGRQFSNSRSEMNVSTLELGDSALYLCASSLPGGHGELFFGEGSRLTVL.